The 10 T cell receptor beta chains presented below share a single source sample, sequenced in a study of blood T cell repertoires in COVID-19. The method was immunoSEQ multiplex PCR; TCRdb's version includes in-frame clones alone and lacks a portion of them. The data hold some 130,000 clones, with approximately 87% observed a single time. The sample consisted of peripheral blood. The receptors shown here come from a human donor in a cohort sampled during active COVID-19.

The chain is built from TRBV6-1 and TRBJ2-3; D is ambiguous. Between the trimmed V and J ends, which lost 1 base and 1 base, there was a span of 9 bases. There are 15 residues in the CDR3. Germline V gives CDR1 MNHNS, CDR2 SASEGT. The CDR3 DNA reads TGTGCCAGCAGTGAAGTGGCATCCCGCACAGATACGCAGTATTTT. Residues: CASSEVASRTDTQYF.

The chain joins TRBV7-3 to TRBJ2-1; 9 nucleotides match TRBD2. Germline trimming cut 5 bases from V and 5 bases from J; bases unmatched to any gene: 7. The CDR3 runs 15 residues. Germline CDR1 SGHTA, CDR2 FQGTGA. CDR3 protein: CASSPLASGDNEQFF. The CDR3 DNA follows: TGTGCCAGCAGCCCACTCGCTAGCGGGGACAATGAGCAGTTCTTC.

This chain joins TRBV7-2 and TRBJ2-5; 13 nucleotides agree with TRBD2. V dropped 4 bases and J dropped 7; count of bases not matched to a gene: 9. CDR1 and CDR2 from the germline V gene are SGHTA and FQGNSA. The CDR3 consists of 16 residues. Here the CDR3 DNA reads TGTGCCAGCAGCTCACGGACTAGCGGGAGTTTCCGGACCCAGTACTTC. Protein product: CASSSRTSGSFRTQYF.

This chain links TRBV4-1 with TRBJ1-4; D call uncertain. CDR1 and CDR2 from the germline V gene are MGHRA and YSYEKL. The CDR3 runs to 14 residues. V was clipped by 4 bases and J by 4 bases, with 10 bases between them. The CDR3: CASSPRVFNEKLFF. The CDR3 coding sequence is TGCGCCAGCAGCCCACGGGTCTTTAATGAAAAACTGTTTTTT.

CDR3 sequence reads: CASSQKGAIGNTIYF. The DNA for the CDR3 is TGTGCCAGCAGCCAAAAGGGGGCGATAGGAAACACCATATATTTT. The chain is built from TRBV3-1 (or the pseudogene TRBV3-2) and TRBJ1-3; TRBD1 aligns across 7 bases. Germline V gene sequence: CDR1 LGHDT, CDR2 YNNKEL (reference sequence). This CDR3 is built from 15 residues. V was clipped by 2 bases and J by 4 bases; unmatched bases: 5.

This rearrangement joins TRBV5-1 to TRBJ2-2; D is possibly TRBD1 (6 bases). This CDR3 spans 14 amino acids. V lost 0 bases to trimming and J lost 6 bases, with 9 bases between them. From germline, CDR1 is SGHRS and CDR2 YFSETQ. CDR3 bases: TGCGCCAGCAGCTTGGTTTCAGGGGCCGGGGAGCTGTTTTTT. This sequence encodes CASSLVSGAGELFF.

The chain links TRBV19 to TRBJ2-3; TRBD2 matches 15 bases. The CDR3 is 15 amino acids. Germline V gene sequence: CDR1 LNHDA, CDR2 SQIVND (reference sequence). J lost 8 bases, V lost 5 bases, and 5 bases had no gene match. The CDR3 DNA follows: TGTGCCAGTAGTGCTCGGACTAGCGGGAGGGGTACGCAGTATTTT. Amino acids: CASSARTSGRGTQYF.

The chain uses TRBV10-3 and TRBJ2-1; possible D gene TRBD1, 6 bases. CDR1 is ENHRY and CDR2 is SYGVKD in the germline V gene. CDR3 size: 13 residues. Deletions cut 8 bases from V and 1 base from J, with 9 bases between. CDR3 DNA: TGTGCCATCCGGGACACTTCCTACAATGAGCAGTTCTTC. Translation: CAIRDTSYNEQFF.

The rearrangement links TRBV6-2 or TRBV6-3 to TRBJ1-1, with TRBD1 identical over 7 bases. The CDR3 is made up of 17 amino acids. After removal of 6 bases from V and 0 bases from J, the junction contained 13 bases not matched to a gene. CDR1 is MNHEY, CDR2 SVGEGT, per germline. The CDR3 region has the DNA TGTGCCAGCAGCCCCGGGGTCCACAGGGGAATGAACACTGAAGCTTTCTTT. Translation gives CASSPGVHRGMNTEAFF.

The V call is TRBV6-5, the J call TRBJ1-2; no clear D. CDR3 length: 15 residues. Trimming cost V 6 bases and J 8 bases, with 22 bases left between them. Germline values: CDR1 MNHEY, CDR2 SVGAGI. The CDR3 DNA follows: TGTGCCAGCAGGTCTTCCAAGAGGGAACTACAAGGCTACACCTTC. Its protein product is CASRSSKRELQGYTF.